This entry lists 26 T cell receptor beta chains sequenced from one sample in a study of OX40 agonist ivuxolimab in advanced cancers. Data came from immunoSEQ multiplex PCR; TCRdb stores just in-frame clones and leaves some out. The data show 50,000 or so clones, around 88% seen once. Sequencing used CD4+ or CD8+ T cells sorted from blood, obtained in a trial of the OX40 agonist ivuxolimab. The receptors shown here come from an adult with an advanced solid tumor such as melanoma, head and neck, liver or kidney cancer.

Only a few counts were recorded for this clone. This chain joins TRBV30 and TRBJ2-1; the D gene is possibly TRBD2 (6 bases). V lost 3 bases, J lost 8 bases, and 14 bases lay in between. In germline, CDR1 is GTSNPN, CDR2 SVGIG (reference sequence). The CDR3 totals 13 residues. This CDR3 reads CAWRGDSRYEQFF. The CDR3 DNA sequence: TGTGCCTGGAGAGGGGACTCCCGCTATGAGCAGTTCTTC.

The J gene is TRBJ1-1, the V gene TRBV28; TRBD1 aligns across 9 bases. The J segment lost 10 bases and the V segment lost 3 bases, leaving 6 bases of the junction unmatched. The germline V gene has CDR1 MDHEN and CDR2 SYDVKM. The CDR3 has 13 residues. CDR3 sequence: CASSLPDRGGAFF. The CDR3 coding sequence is TGTGCCAGCAGTTTGCCGGACAGGGGAGGAGCTTTCTTT.

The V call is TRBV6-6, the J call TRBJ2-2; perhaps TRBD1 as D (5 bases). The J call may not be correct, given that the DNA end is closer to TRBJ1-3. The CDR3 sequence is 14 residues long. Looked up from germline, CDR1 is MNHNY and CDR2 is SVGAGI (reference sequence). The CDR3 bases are TGTGCCAGCAGTTATCTTGGTCGGGGGGACACCATATATTTT. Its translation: CASSYLGRGDTIYF.

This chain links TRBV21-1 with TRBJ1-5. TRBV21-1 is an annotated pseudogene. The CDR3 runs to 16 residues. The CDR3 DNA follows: TGTGCCAGCAGCAAAGCGCAAAGACCGATCAATCAGCCCCAGCATTTT. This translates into CASSKAQRPINQPQHF.

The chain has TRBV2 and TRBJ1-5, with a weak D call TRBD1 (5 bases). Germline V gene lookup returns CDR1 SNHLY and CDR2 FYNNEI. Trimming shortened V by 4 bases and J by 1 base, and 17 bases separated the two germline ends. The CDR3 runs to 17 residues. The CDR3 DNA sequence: TGTGCCAGCAGTGGATCCGGGACGGGGCTAAGCAATCAGCCCCAGCATTTT. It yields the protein CASSGSGTGLSNQPQHF.

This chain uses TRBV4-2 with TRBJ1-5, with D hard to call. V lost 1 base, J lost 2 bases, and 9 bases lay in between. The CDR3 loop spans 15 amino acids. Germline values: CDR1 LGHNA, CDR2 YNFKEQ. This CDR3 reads CASSQVHGGNQPQHF. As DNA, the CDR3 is TGTGCCAGCAGCCAAGTTCACGGGGGCAATCAGCCCCAGCATTTT.

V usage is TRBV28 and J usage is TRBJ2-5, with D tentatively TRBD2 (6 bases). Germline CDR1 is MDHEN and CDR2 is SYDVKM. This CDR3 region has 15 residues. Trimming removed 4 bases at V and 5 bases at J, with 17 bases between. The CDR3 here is CASSSPGGSGETQYF. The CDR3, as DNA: TGTGCCAGCAGTTCCCCCGGAGGGTCCGGGGAGACCCAGTACTTC.

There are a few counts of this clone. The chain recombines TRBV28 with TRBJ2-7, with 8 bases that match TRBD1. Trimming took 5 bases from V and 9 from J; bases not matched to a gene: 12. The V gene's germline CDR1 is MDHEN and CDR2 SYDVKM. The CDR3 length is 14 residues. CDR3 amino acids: CASSRGQGAAWQYF. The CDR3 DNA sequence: TGTGCCAGCAGTAGAGGACAGGGAGCCGCATGGCAGTACTTC. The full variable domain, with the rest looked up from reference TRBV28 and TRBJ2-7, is DVKVTQSSRYLVKRTGEKVFLECVQDMDHENMFWYRQDPGLGLRLIYFSYDVKMKEKGDIPEGYSVSREKKERFSLILESASTNQTSMYLCASSRGQGAAWQYFGPGTRLTVT.

CDR3 DNA sequence: TGTGCCAGCGGATCGGCGATCTTGCGGACCCAGTACTTC. Translating gives CASGSAILRTQYF. The chain employs TRBV28 and TRBJ2-5; D not certain. The CDR3 is 13 amino acids. CDR1 and CDR2 (germline): MDHEN, SYDVKM. V gave up 8 bases and J gave up 7 bases, with 17 bases separating them.

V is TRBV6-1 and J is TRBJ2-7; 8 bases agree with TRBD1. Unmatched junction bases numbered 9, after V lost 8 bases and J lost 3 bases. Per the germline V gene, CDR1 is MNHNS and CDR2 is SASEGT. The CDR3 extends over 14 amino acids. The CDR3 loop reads CASPVQGGDYEQYF. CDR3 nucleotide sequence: TGTGCCAGCCCAGTACAGGGGGGAGACTACGAGCAGTACTTC.

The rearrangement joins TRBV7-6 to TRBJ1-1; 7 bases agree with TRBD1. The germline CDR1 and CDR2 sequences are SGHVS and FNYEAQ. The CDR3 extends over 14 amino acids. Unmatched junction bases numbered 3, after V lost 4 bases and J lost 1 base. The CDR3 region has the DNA TGTGCCAGCAGCTCATACAGGGGGAACACTGAAGCTTTCTTT. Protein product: CASSSYRGNTEAFF.

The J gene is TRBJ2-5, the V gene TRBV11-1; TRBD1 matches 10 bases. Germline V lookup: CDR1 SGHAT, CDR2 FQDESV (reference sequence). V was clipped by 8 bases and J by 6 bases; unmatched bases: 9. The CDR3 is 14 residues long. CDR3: CASGSGTGVKTQYF. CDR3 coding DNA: TGTGCCAGCGGTTCCGGGACAGGGGTTAAGACCCAGTACTTC.

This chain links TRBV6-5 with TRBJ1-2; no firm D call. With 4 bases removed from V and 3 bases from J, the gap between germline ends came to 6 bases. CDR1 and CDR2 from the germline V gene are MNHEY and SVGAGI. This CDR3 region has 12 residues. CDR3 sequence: CASSSLDYGYTF. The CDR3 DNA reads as TGTGCCAGCAGTTCGTTGGACTATGGCTACACCTTC.

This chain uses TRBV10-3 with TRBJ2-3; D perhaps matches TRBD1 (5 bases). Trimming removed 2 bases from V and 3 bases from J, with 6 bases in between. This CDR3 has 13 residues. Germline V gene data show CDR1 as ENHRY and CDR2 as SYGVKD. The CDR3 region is CAISEAGTDTQYF. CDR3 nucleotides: TGTGCCATCAGTGAGGCAGGGACAGATACGCAGTATTTT.

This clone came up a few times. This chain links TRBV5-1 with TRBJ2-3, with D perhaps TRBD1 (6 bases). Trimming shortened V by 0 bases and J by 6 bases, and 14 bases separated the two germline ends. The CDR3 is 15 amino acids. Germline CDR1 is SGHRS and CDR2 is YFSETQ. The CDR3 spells CASSLGQGPQDTQYF. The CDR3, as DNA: TGCGCCAGCAGCTTGGGTCAGGGGCCCCAGGATACGCAGTATTTT.

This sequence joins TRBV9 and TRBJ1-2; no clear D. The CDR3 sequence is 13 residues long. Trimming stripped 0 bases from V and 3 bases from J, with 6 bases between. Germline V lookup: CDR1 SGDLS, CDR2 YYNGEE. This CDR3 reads CASSVEQHYGYTF. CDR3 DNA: TGTGCCAGCAGCGTAGAACAGCACTATGGCTACACCTTC.

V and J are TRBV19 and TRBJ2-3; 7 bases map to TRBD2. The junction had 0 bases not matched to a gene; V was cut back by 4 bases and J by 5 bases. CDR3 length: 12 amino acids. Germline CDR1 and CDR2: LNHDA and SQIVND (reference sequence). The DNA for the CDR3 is TGTGCCAGTAGTACTAGCGGAGATACGCAGTATTTT. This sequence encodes CASSTSGDTQYF. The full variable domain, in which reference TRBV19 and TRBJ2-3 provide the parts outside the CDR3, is DGGITQSPKYLFRKEGQNVTLSCEQNLNHDAMYWYRQDPGQGLRLIYYSQIVNDFQKGDIAEGYSVSREKKESFPLTVTSAQKNPTAFYLCASSTSGDTQYFGPGTRLTVL.

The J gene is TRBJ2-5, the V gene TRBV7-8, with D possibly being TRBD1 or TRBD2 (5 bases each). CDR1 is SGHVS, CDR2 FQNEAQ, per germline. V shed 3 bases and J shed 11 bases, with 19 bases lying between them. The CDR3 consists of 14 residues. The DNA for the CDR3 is TGTGCCAGCAGCTTTTTCGGGACGGGCCAAGAGCAGTACTTC. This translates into CASSFFGTGQEQYF.

The CDR3 sequence is CASSYGDFGYTF. For the CDR3, the DNA is TGTGCCAGCAGTTACGGAGATTTCGGCTACACCTTC. V and J are TRBV6-5 and TRBJ1-2; D unresolved. The V gene's germline CDR1 is MNHEY and CDR2 SVGAGI. This CDR3 is 12 amino acids long. Trimming removed 2 bases from V and 8 bases from J, with 9 bases in between.

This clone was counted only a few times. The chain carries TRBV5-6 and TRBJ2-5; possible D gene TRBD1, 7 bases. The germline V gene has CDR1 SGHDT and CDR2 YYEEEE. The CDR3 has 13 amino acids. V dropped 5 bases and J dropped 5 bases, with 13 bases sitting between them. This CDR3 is CASRLQGRETQYF. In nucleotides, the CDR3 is TGTGCCAGCAGATTACAGGGGAGGGAGACCCAGTACTTC.

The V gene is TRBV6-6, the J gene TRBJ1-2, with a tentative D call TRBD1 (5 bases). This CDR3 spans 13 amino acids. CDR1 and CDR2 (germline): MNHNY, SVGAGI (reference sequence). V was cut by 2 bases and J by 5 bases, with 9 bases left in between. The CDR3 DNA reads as TGTGCCAGCAGTTACGACAGAAGGTATGGCTACACCTTC. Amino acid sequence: CASSYDRRYGYTF.

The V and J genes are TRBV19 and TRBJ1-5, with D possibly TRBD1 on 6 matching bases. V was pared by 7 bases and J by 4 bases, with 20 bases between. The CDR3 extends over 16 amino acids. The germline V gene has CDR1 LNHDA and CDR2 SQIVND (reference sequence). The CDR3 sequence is CASIPPPSTGNQPQHF. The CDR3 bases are TGTGCCAGTATACCCCCTCCGTCCACAGGGAATCAGCCCCAGCATTTT.

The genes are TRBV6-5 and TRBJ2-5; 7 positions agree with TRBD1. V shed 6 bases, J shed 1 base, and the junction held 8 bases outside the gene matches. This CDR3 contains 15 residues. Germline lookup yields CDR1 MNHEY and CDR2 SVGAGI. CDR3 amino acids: CASSRTGTLQETQYF. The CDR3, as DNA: TGTGCCAGCAGCAGGACAGGTACTCTCCAAGAGACCCAGTACTTC.

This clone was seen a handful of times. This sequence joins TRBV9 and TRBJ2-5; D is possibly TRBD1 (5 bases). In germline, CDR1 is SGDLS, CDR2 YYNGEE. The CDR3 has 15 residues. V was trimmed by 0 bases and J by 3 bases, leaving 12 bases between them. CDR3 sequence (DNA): TGTGCCAGCAGCGTAGATGCAGGGTTGAAAGAGACCCAGTACTTC. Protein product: CASSVDAGLKETQYF.

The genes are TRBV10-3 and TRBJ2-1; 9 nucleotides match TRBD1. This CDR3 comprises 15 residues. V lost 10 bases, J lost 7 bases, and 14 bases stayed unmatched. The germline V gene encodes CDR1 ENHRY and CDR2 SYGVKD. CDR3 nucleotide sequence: TGTGCCACCCTACCCCGGGACAGGGCCGGGAATGAGCAGTTCTTC. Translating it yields CATLPRDRAGNEQFF.

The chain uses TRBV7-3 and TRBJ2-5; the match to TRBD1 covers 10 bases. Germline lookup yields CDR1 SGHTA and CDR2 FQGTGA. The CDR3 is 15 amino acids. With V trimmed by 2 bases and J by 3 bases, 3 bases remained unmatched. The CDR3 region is CASSLVGTGEETQYF. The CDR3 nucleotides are TGTGCCAGCAGCTTAGTGGGGACAGGGGAAGAGACCCAGTACTTC.